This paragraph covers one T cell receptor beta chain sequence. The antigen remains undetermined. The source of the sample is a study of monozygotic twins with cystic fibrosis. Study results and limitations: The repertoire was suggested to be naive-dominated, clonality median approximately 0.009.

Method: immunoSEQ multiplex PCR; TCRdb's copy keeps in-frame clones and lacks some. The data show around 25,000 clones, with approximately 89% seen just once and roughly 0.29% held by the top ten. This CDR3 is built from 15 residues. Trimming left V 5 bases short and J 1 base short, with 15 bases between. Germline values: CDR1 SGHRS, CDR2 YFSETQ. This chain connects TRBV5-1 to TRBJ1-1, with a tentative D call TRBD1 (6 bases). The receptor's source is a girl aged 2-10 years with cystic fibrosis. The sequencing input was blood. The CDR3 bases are TGCGCCAGCAGTCCATCTCTGGGGGCGAACACTGAAGCTTTCTTT. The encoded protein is CASSPSLGANTEAFF.